Listed below are T cell receptor beta chains from one sample, sequenced in a study of beta chain features in type 1 diabetes. Assay used: immunoSEQ multiplex PCR; TCRdb lists only in-frame clones, some missing. The sample gives 250,000 to 300,000 clones, around 24% of which show up once; more than 0.009% is in the top ten. The specimen was naive CD4+ T cells from blood. Receptors were obtained from a woman younger than 45 with type 1 diabetes. Both conserved end residues are part of each CDR3. Fields, in order: CDR3 DNA, CDR3 protein, V gene, D gene, clone size, J gene. D genes are given only for firm matches. Part of the rows lack a size; the others show once, few, many or a class for expanded clones.

CDR3nt: TGTGCCAGCAGCTTATCGTCCTACGAGCAGTACTTC
CDR3aa: CASSLSSYEQYF
v_gene: TRBV7-9
d_gene: NA
abundance: few
j_gene: TRBJ2-7

CDR3nt: TGTGCCAGCAGCGCGGGACAGGGAGACTCTGGGGCCAACGTCCTGACTTTC
CDR3aa: CASSAGQGDSGANVLTF
v_gene: TRBV7-9
d_gene: TRBD1
abundance: NA
j_gene: TRBJ2-6

CDR3nt: TGCAGCGCTACGGGACAGTCTATGGGAAACACCATATATTTT
CDR3aa: CSATGQSMGNTIYF
v_gene: TRBV29-1
d_gene: TRBD1
abundance: NA
j_gene: TRBJ1-3

CDR3nt: TGTGCCAGCAGTGAACCCCGGAGAGGGGGCGCGGAGGGCTACACCTTC
CDR3aa: CASSEPRRGGAEGYTF
v_gene: TRBV6-1
d_gene: TRBD1
abundance: few
j_gene: TRBJ1-2

CDR3nt: TGTGCCATCAGGCCGGGACAGGACTACAATGAGCAGTTCTTC
CDR3aa: CAIRPGQDYNEQFF
v_gene: TRBV10-3
d_gene: TRBD1
abundance: few
j_gene: TRBJ2-1

CDR3nt: TGCGCCAGTAATAGCGGGTCCTACAATGAGCAGTTCTTC
CDR3aa: CASNSGSYNEQFF
v_gene: TRBV5-1
d_gene: TRBD2
abundance: few
j_gene: TRBJ2-1

CDR3nt: TGTGCCAGCAGCTTACGACTTGGCGGGAGGGCCAATGAGCAGTTCTTC
CDR3aa: CASSLRLGGRANEQFF
v_gene: TRBV9
d_gene: TRBD2
abundance: NA
j_gene: TRBJ2-1

CDR3nt: TGCGCCAGCAGCTTGGAACGGACTAACACTGAAGCTTTCTTT
CDR3aa: CASSLERTNTEAFF
v_gene: TRBV5-1
d_gene: NA
abundance: NA
j_gene: TRBJ1-1

CDR3nt: TGTGCCAGCTCACAAGGAGGTGGGGCCAACGTCCTGACTTTC
CDR3aa: CASSQGGGANVLTF
v_gene: TRBV18
d_gene: NA
abundance: NA
j_gene: TRBJ2-6

CDR3nt: TGTGCCAGCAGGGGGACATTCCACTACGAGCAGTACTTC
CDR3aa: CASRGTFHYEQYF
v_gene: TRBV27
d_gene: NA
abundance: once
j_gene: TRBJ2-7